This T cell receptor (beta chain) was documented in a study of blood T cell repertoires in COVID-19. The sample holds a few counts of this clone. The table came from immunoSEQ multiplex PCR; TCRdb's copy has only in-frame clones and leaves some out. The table records about 130,000 clones, roughly 74% of them present only once. The CDR3 sequence is 16 residues long. The germline gives CDR1 SEHNR, CDR2 FQNEAQ (reference sequence). The V end lost 5 bases, the J end lost 8 bases, and 24 bases lay between the germline ends. The chain joins TRBV7-9 to TRBJ1-2; possible D gene TRBD1, 6 bases. This TCR derives from a man older than 75 with COVID-19, enrolled during active disease. The specimen sequenced was peripheral blood. Here the CDR3 DNA reads TGTGCCAGCAGCCCTAGTACCCTTACAGGGCTTAAGGGCTACACCTTC. Its protein is CASSPSTLTGLKGYTF.